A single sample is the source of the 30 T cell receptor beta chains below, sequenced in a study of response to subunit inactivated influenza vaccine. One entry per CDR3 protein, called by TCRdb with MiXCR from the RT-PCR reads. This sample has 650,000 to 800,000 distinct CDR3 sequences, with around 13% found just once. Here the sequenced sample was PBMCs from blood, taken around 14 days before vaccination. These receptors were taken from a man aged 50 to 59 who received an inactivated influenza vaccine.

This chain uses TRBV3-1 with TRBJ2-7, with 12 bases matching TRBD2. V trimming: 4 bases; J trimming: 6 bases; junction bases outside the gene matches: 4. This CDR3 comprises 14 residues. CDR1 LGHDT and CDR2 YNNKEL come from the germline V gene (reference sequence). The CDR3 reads CASSPASGRAEQYF. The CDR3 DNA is TGTGCCAGCAGCCCGGCTAGCGGGAGGGCCGAGCAGTACTTC.

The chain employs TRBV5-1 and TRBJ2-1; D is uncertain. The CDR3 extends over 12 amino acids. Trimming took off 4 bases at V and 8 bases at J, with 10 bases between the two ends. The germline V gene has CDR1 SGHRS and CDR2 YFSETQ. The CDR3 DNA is TGCGCCAGCAGCCCTGGGTACCATGAGCAGTTCTTC. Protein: CASSPGYHEQFF.

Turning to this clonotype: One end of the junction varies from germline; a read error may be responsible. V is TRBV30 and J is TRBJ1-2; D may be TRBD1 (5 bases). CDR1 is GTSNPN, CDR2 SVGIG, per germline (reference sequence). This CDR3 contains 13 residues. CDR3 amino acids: CACFGGSGYGNTF. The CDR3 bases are TGTGCCTGTTTCGGGGGTAGTGGCTATGGCAACACCTTC.

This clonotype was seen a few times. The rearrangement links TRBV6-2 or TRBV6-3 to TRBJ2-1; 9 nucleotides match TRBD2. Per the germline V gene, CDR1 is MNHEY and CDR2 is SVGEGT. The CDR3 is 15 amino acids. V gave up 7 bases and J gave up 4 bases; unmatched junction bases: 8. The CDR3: CASTLGLAHYNEQFF. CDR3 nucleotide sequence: TGTGCCAGCACCTTGGGACTAGCACATTACAATGAGCAGTTCTTC.

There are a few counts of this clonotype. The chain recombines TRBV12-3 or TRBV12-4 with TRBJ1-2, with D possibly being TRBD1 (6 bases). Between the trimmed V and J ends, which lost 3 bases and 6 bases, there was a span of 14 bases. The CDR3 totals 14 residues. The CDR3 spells CASSFGQRSNGYTF. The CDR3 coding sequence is TGTGCCAGCAGTTTCGGACAGCGCAGCAATGGCTACACCTTC.

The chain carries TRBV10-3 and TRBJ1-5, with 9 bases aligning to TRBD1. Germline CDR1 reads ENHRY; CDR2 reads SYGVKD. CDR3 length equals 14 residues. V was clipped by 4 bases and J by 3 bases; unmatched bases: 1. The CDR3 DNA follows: TGTGCCATCAGTGGACAGGGGGTCAATCAGCCCCAGCATTTT. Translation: CAISGQGVNQPQHF.

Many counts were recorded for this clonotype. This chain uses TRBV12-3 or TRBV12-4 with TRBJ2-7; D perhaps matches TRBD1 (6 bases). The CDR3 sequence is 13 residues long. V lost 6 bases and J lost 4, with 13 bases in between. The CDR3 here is CASSAGTLYEQYF. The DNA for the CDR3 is TGTGCCAGCAGCGCCGGGACATTATACGAGCAGTACTTC.

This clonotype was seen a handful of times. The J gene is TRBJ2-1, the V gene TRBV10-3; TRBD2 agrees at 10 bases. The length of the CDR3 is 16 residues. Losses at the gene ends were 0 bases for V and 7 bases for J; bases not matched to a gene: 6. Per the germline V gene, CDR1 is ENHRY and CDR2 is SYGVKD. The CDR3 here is CAISESYSGRYNEQFF. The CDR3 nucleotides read TGTGCCATCAGTGAGTCGTATAGCGGGAGGTATAATGAGCAGTTCTTC.

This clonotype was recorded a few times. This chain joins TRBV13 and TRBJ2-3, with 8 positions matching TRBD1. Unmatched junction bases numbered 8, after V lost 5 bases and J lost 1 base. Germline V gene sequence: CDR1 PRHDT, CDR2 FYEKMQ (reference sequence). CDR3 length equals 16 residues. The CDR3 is CASSILAQGGTDTQYF. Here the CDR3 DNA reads TGTGCCAGCAGCATCCTCGCACAGGGGGGCACAGATACGCAGTATTTT.

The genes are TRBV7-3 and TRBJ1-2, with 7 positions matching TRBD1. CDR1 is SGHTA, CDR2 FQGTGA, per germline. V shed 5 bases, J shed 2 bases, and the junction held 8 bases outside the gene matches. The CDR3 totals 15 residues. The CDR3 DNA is TGTGCCAGCAGCCCGAGGGGGCTGCTGAACTATGGCTACACCTTC. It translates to CASSPRGLLNYGYTF.

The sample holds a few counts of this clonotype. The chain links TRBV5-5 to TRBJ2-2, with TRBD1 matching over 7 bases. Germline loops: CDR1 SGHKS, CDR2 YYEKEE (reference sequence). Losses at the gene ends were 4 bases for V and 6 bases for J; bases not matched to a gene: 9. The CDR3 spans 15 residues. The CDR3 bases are TGTGCCAGCAGCGTTCACAGGGGATCGTCCGGGGAGCTGTTTTTT. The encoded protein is CASSVHRGSSGELFF.

CDR3 in amino acids: CASSYPQGQRNSPLHF. The CDR3, as DNA: TGTGCCAGCAGTTACCCCCAAGGACAGCGTAATTCACCCCTCCACTTT. J is TRBJ1-6 and V is TRBV6-2 or TRBV6-3, with D perhaps TRBD1 (6 bases). The V end lost 2 bases, the J end lost 6 bases, and 14 bases lay between the germline ends. The CDR3 sequence is 16 residues long. Germline-derived CDR1 and CDR2 are MNHEY and SVGEGT.

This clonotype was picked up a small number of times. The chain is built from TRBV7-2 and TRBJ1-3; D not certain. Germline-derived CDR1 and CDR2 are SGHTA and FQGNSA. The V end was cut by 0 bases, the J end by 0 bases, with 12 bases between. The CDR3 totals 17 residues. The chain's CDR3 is CASSLAGRADSGNTIYF. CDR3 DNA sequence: TGTGCCAGCAGCTTAGCCGGACGCGCAGACTCTGGAAACACCATATATTTT. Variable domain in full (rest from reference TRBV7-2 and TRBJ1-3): GAGVSQSPSNKVTEKGKDVELRCDPISGHTALYWYRQSLGQGLEFLIYFQGNSAPDKSGLPSDRFSAERTGGSVSTLTIQRTQQEDSAVYLCASSLAGRADSGNTIYFGEGSWLTVV.

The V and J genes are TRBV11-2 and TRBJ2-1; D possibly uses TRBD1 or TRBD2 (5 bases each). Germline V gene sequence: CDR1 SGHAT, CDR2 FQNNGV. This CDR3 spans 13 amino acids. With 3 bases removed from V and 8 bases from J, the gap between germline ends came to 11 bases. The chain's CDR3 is CASSFGARDEQFF. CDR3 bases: TGTGCCAGCAGCTTTGGGGCGCGGGATGAGCAGTTCTTC.

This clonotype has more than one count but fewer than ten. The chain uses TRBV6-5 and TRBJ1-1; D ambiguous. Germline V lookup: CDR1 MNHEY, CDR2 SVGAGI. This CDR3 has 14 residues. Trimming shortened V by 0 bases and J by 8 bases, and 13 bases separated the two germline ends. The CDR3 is CASSYSRVALEAFF. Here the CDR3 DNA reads TGTGCCAGCAGTTACTCTAGGGTAGCCCTCGAAGCTTTCTTT.

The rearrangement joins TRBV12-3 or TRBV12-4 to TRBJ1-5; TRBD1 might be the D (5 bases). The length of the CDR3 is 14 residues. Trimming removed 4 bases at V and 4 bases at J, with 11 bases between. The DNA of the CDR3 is TGTGCCAGCAGTTCAGGACATATTAATCAGCCCCAGCATTTT. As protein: CASSSGHINQPQHF.

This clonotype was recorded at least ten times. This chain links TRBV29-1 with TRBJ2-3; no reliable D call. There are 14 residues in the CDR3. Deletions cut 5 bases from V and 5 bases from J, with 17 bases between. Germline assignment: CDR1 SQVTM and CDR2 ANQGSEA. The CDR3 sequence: CSVSMGFLLDTQYF. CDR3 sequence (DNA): TGCAGCGTTAGTATGGGATTTCTCCTAGATACGCAGTATTTT.

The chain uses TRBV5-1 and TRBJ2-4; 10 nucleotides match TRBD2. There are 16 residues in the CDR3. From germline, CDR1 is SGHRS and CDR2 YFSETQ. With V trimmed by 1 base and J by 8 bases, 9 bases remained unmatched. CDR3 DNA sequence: TGCGCCAGCAGCTTGAGGAGCGGGGGGGCCACGGACATTCAGTACTTC. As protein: CASSLRSGGATDIQYF.

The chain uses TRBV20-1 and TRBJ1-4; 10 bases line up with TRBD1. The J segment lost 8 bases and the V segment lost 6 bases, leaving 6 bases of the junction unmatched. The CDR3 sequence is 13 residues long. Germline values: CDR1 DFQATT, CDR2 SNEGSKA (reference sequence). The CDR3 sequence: CSALDRGVEKLFF. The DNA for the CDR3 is TGCAGTGCACTGGACAGGGGGGTAGAAAAACTGTTTTTT.

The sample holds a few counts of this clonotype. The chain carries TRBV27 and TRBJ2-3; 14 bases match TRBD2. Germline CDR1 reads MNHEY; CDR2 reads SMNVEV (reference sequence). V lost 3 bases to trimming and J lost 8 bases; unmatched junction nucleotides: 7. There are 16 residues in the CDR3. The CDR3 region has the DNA TGTGCCAGCAGTTTCCTGGGGACTAGCGGGAGCGGTACGCAGTATTTT. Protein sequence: CASSFLGTSGSGTQYF.

The CDR3 coding sequence is TGTGCCAGCAGTTCAGACAGGGGTCGGGTGGATGAGCAGTTCTTC. Encoded protein: CASSSDRGRVDEQFF. The chain recombines TRBV6-2 or TRBV6-3 with TRBJ2-1; TRBD1 aligns across 8 bases. With V trimmed by 4 bases and J by 8 bases, 10 bases remained unmatched. The CDR3 spans 15 residues. The germline CDR1 and CDR2 sequences are MNHEY and SVGEGT.

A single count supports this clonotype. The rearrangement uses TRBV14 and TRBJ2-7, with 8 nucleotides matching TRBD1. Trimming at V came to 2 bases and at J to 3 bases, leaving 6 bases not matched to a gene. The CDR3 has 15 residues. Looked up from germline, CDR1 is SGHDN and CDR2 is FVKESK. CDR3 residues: CASSQIGQGGYEQYF. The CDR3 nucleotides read TGTGCCAGCAGCCAAATAGGACAGGGTGGCTACGAGCAGTACTTC.

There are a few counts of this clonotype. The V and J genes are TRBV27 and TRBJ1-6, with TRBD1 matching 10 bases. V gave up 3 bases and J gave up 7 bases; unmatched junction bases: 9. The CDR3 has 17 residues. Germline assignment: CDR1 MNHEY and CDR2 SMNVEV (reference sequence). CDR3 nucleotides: TGTGCCAGCAGTTTTCACACCTCGGGACAGGGGAATTCACCCCTCCACTTT. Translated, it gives CASSFHTSGQGNSPLHF.

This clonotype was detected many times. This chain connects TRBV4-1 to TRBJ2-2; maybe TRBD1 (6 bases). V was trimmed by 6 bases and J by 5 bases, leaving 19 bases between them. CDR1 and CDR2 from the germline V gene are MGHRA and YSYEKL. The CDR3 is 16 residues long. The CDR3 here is CASSPGRGWGTGELFF. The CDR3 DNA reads TGCGCCAGCAGTCCCGGCAGGGGATGGGGGACCGGGGAGCTGTTTTTT.

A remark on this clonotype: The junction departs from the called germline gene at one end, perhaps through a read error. CDR3 amino acids: CASSPGLSSYNEQVF. The CDR3 coding sequence is TGTGCCAGCAGTCCGGGACTAAGCTCCTACAATGAGCAGGTCTTC. The chain couples TRBV6-4 to TRBJ2-1; 7 bases align to TRBD2. The CDR3 has 15 residues. Germline assignment: CDR1 MRHNA and CDR2 SNTAGT.

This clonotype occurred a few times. CDR3 DNA: TGCAGTGCCGGGGGACAGCCCGGCTCTGGAAACACCATATATTTT. This codes for CSAGGQPGSGNTIYF. The chain employs TRBV20-1 and TRBJ1-3; 7 bases line up with TRBD1. This CDR3 has 15 amino acids. Germline V lookup: CDR1 DFQATT, CDR2 SNEGSKA (reference sequence). The J segment lost 0 bases and the V segment lost 6 bases, leaving 8 bases of the junction unmatched.

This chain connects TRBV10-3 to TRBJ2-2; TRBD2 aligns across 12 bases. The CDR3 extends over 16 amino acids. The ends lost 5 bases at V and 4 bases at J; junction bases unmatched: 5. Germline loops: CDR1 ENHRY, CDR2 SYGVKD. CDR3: CAISSGTSGSTGELFF. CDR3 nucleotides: TGTGCCATCAGTTCCGGGACTAGCGGGTCCACCGGGGAGCTGTTTTTT.

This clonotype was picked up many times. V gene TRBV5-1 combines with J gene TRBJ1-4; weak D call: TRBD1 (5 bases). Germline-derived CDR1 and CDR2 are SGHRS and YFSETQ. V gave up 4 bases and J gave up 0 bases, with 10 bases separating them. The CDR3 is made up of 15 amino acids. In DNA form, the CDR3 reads TGCGCCAGCAGCCCAGGGTCCGCAACTAATGAAAAACTGTTTTTT. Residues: CASSPGSATNEKLFF.

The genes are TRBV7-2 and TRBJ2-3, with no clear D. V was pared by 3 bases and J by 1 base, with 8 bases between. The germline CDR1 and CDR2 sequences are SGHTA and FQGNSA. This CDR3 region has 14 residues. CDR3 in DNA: TGTGCCAGCAGCTTTGTAGTGGGCACAGATACGCAGTATTTT. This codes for CASSFVVGTDTQYF.

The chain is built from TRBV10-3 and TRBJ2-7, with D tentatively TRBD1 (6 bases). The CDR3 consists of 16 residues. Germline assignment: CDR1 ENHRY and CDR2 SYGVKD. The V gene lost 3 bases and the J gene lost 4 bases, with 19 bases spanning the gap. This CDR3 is CAISDSNPGQLYEQYF. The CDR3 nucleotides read TGTGCCATCAGTGATTCAAACCCAGGACAGCTATACGAGCAGTACTTC.